What follows are 9 T cell receptor beta chains derived from one specimen sequenced in a study of blood T cell repertoires in COVID-19. Some clones are missing from TCRdb's copy, which holds only in-frame ones; the method was immunoSEQ multiplex PCR. The sample gives approximately 53,000 clones, 75% to 85% of which show up once; 16% is in the top ten. The material sequenced was peripheral blood. The receptors stem from a man aged 35-49 years with acute or convalescent COVID-19.

This clone was seen only once. The chain couples TRBV2 to TRBJ2-5, with 8 bases identical to TRBD2. CDR3 length: 15 amino acids. CDR1 and CDR2 (germline): SNHLY, FYNNEI. V shed 6 bases, J shed 1 base, and the junction held 7 bases outside the gene matches. DNA of the CDR3: TGTGCCAGCAGCTTTTTCGGGACTAGCCAAGAGACCCAGTACTTC. It specifies CASSFFGTSQETQYF.

The rearrangement uses TRBV2 and TRBJ1-1, with D possibly being TRBD1 (6 bases). Germline V gives CDR1 SNHLY, CDR2 FYNNEI. CDR3 length: 14 amino acids. Trimming took 6 bases from V and 0 from J, leaving 11 bases between them. The CDR3 spells CASSEGELNTEAFF. CDR3 nucleotides: TGTGCCAGCAGCGAGGGGGAATTGAACACTGAAGCTTTCTTT.

V usage is TRBV14 and J usage is TRBJ1-2; D unresolved. The V gene's germline CDR1 is SGHDN and CDR2 FVKESK. This CDR3 is built from 14 residues. V lost 4 bases and J lost 4, with 13 bases in between. The DNA of the CDR3 is TGTGCCAGCAGCCTTCGGAAAGGAGGCTATGGCTACACCTTC. The encoded protein is CASSLRKGGYGYTF.

The chain is built from TRBV15 and TRBJ1-1; D is unclear. Germline V lookup: CDR1 LNHNV, CDR2 YYDKDF (reference sequence). The ends were cut back, 4 bases at V and 5 bases at J, with 11 bases in the middle. The CDR3 is 13 amino acids. The CDR3 DNA sequence: TGTGCCACCAGCAAGGCGGATGGGACTGAAGCTTTCTTT. It encodes CATSKADGTEAFF.

This clone was seen a single time. The V gene is TRBV18, the J gene TRBJ2-5, with 9 bases lining up with TRBD1. This CDR3 comprises 15 residues. Unmatched junction bases numbered 7, after V lost 4 bases and J lost 4 bases. Germline CDR1 and CDR2: KGHSH and LQKENI. The CDR3 DNA reads TGTGCCAGCTCACACGGACAGGGGCTATCAGAGACCCAGTACTTC. It yields the protein CASSHGQGLSETQYF.

The gene calls are TRBV10-2 and TRBJ1-1; D unresolved. Trimming left V 10 bases short and J 5 bases short, with 20 bases between. CDR1 is WSHSY and CDR2 is SAAADI in the germline V gene. The CDR3 totals 14 residues. DNA for the CDR3: TGCGCCATTTCCGACCCTGGAGTCCCGACTGAAGCTTTCTTT. Amino acids: CAISDPGVPTEAFF.

The chain is built from TRBV5-1 and TRBJ2-2; no definite D call. Germline V gene sequence: CDR1 SGHRS, CDR2 YFSETQ. The CDR3 length is 13 residues. The V and J ends lost 5 bases and 2 bases respectively, with 7 bases between them. As DNA, the CDR3 is TGCGCCAGCAGACCTAGAAACACCGGGGAGCTGTTTTTT. Amino acid sequence: CASRPRNTGELFF.

Details on this clone: A read error may account for a junction end that differs from germline. The chain couples TRBV9 to TRBJ1-2; no clear D. Germline lookup yields CDR1 SGDLS and CDR2 YYNGEE. The CDR3 is 11 amino acids. The CDR3 nucleotides read TGTGCCAGCAGCACAGACTCGAGGGAATGTTTC. Encoded protein: CASSTDSRECF.

J is TRBJ2-3 and V is TRBV2; D gene uncertain. There are 14 residues in the CDR3. Trimming cost V 6 bases and J 0 bases, with 10 bases left between them. The germline CDR1 and CDR2 sequences are SNHLY and FYNNEI. The CDR3 nucleotides are TGTGCCAGCAGGGAGACGGTTAGCACAGATACGCAGTATTTT. Its translation is CASRETVSTDTQYF. Full variable domain (rest looked up from reference TRBV2 and TRBJ2-3): EPEVTQTPSHQVTQMGQEVILRCVPISNHLYFYWYRQILGQKVEFLVSFYNNEISEKSEIFDDQFSVERPDGSNFTLKIRSTKLEDSAMYFCASRETVSTDTQYFGPGTRLTVL.